The next 18 T cell receptor beta chains were all read from a single sample in a study of cytomegalovirus exposure and HLA in healthy donors. A multiplex PCR was run with 60 Vbeta primers and 13 Jbeta primers. Profiled with immunoSEQ multiplex PCR; TCRdb holds only in-frame clones, not every one. The table records about 140,000 clones, roughly three fifths of them present only once. The sample taken for sequencing was PBMCs. All receptors come from a male donor in good health and CMV-seronegative.

This clone has only one observation. The V and J genes are TRBV7-3 and TRBJ2-6; D possibly corresponds to TRBD1 (7 bases). Germline CDR1 SGHTA, CDR2 FQGTGA. This CDR3 comprises 18 residues. With 5 bases removed from V and 0 bases from J, the gap between germline ends came to 17 bases. The CDR3 reads CASSRDRREFSGANVLTF. DNA for the CDR3: TGTGCCAGCAGCCGGGACAGACGGGAGTTCTCTGGGGCCAACGTCCTGACTTTC.

CDR3 in DNA: TGCGCCAGCAGCCAATCGGACAGGGGGCTCCCTACCTACGAGCAGTACTTC. Its translation is CASSQSDRGLPTYEQYF. J is TRBJ2-7 and V is TRBV4-1; 11 nucleotides match TRBD1. J was trimmed by 2 bases and V by 2 bases; bases with no gene match: 8. CDR1 is MGHRA and CDR2 is YSYEKL in the germline V gene. The CDR3 contains 17 residues.

This chain uses TRBV5-4 with TRBJ2-5; D perhaps matches TRBD2 (6 bases). Trimming left V 1 base short and J 4 bases short, with 14 bases between. Per germline, CDR1 SGHNT and CDR2 YYREEE (reference sequence). This CDR3 has 15 residues. This CDR3 reads CASSLFALGGETQYF. The DNA for the CDR3 is TGTGCCAGCAGCTTGTTCGCCCTGGGGGGAGAGACCCAGTACTTC.

Only a few counts were recorded for this clone. The chain combines TRBV7-2 with TRBJ2-5; D is possibly TRBD1 (5 bases). V was trimmed by 6 bases and J by 5 bases, leaving 25 bases between them. CDR1 SGHTA and CDR2 FQGNSA come from the germline V gene. CDR3 length: 17 residues. CDR3 nucleotide sequence: TGTGCCAGCAGTCCAACCCTCGGACCTCAGGGCATGGAGACCCAGTACTTC. Translated, it gives CASSPTLGPQGMETQYF.

The V call is TRBV7-2, the J call TRBJ2-7; 8 nucleotides align to TRBD1. The CDR3 is 14 amino acids. The V gene's germline CDR1 is SGHTA and CDR2 FQGNSA. J gave up 5 bases and V 5 bases, and 8 bases lay outside the gene matches. The CDR3 protein is CASSTRQGTHEQYF. The CDR3 coding sequence is TGTGCCAGCAGCACGAGACAGGGGACCCACGAGCAGTACTTC.

This clone was observed a handful of times. The genes are TRBV2 and TRBJ2-1, with no clear D. V shed 3 bases and J shed 10 bases, with 4 bases lying between them. This CDR3 comprises 10 residues. The germline V gene has CDR1 SNHLY and CDR2 FYNNEI. This CDR3 reads CASSDLEQFF. CDR3 DNA sequence: TGTGCCAGCAGTGATCTGGAGCAGTTCTTC.

The gene calls are TRBV9 and TRBJ1-2, with D possibly matching TRBD1 (6 bases). Per germline, CDR1 SGDLS and CDR2 YYNGEE. V shed 6 bases and J shed 8 bases, with 14 bases lying between them. CDR3 length: 12 amino acids. CDR3 nucleotides: TGTGCCAGCACCAGAGGGGGGGAGGGCTACACCTTC. Its protein product is CASTRGGEGYTF.

This clone was seen a handful of times. The rearrangement links TRBV7-8 to TRBJ1-5, with a weak D call TRBD1 (5 bases). The V end lost 6 bases, the J end lost 1 base, and 13 bases lay between the germline ends. The CDR3 totals 15 residues. The V gene's germline CDR1 is SGHVS and CDR2 FQNEAQ. CDR3 residues: CASSRKRGSNQPQHF. As DNA, the CDR3 is TGTGCCAGCAGTCGTAAGCGGGGCAGCAATCAGCCCCAGCATTTT.

This clone was seen a handful of times. The chain uses TRBV30 and TRBJ1-1; D is possibly TRBD1 (6 bases). This CDR3 contains 13 residues. Trimming removed 5 bases from V and 1 base from J, with 11 bases in between. The V gene's germline CDR1 is GTSNPN and CDR2 SVGIG (reference sequence). The chain's CDR3 is CAWSGGQNTEAFF. The CDR3, as DNA: TGTGCCTGGTCGGGGGGGCAGAACACTGAAGCTTTCTTT.

This sequence joins TRBV9 and TRBJ2-3; 7 nucleotides line up with TRBD1. V shed 4 bases and J 2 bases; nucleotides not matched to a gene: 7. The length of the CDR3 is 15 residues. Germline loops: CDR1 SGDLS, CDR2 YYNGEE. The CDR3 spells CASSLDRQHTDTQYF. CDR3 DNA sequence: TGTGCCAGCAGCCTGGACAGGCAACACACAGATACGCAGTATTTT.

The chain joins TRBV11-1 to TRBJ2-7; 8 bases are shared with TRBD1. This CDR3 is 15 amino acids long. Trimming took 5 bases from V and 0 from J; bases not matched to a gene: 6. Germline V gene sequence: CDR1 SGHAT, CDR2 FQDESV (reference sequence). CDR3 amino acids: CASSQTTGASYEQYF. The DNA for the CDR3 is TGTGCCAGCAGCCAGACGACAGGGGCCTCCTACGAGCAGTACTTC.

The chain carries TRBV7-2 and TRBJ1-3; the D is unclear. V gave up 2 bases and J gave up 0 bases, with 11 bases separating them. The length of the CDR3 is 16 residues. In germline, CDR1 is SGHTA, CDR2 FQGNSA. The CDR3 sequence: CASSLSAVSSGNTIYF. Written as DNA, the CDR3 is TGTGCCAGCAGCTTATCTGCGGTTAGCTCTGGAAACACCATATATTTT.

This chain joins TRBV6-1 and TRBJ1-2; D gene ambiguous. Per germline, CDR1 MNHNS and CDR2 SASEGT. V was trimmed by 3 bases and J by 7 bases, leaving 12 bases between them. This CDR3 region has 13 residues. The CDR3 sequence: CASSDARGGGYTF. The CDR3 bases are TGTGCCAGCAGTGACGCCCGGGGTGGTGGCTACACCTTC.

Concerning this clone: Just one base apart from a much larger clone, this may be a read error. This chain connects TRBV7-2 to TRBJ1-5, with D unclear. The V gene lost 4 bases and the J gene lost 0 bases, with 4 bases spanning the gap. Looked up from germline, CDR1 is SGHTA and CDR2 is FQGNSA. This CDR3 has 13 residues. CDR3 sequence: CASSSSSNQPQHF. The CDR3 nucleotides read TGTGCCAGCAGCTCCTCTAGCAATCAGCCCCAGCATTTT.

This clone was observed a handful of times. V is TRBV10-1 and J is TRBJ2-7; 7 nucleotides agree with TRBD1. Germline lookup yields CDR1 WNHNN and CDR2 SYGVQD (reference sequence). The junction had 8 bases not matched to a gene; V was cut back by 5 bases and J by 7 bases. This CDR3 has 13 amino acids. The CDR3 protein is CASSRDSSGEQYF. In nucleotides, the CDR3 is TGCGCCAGCAGTCGGGACAGCTCGGGGGAGCAGTACTTC.

Details on this clone: At the DNA level, this CDR3 is encoded by other sequences in the same sample as well. V gene TRBV19 combines with J gene TRBJ1-1; D uncertain. V was clipped by 5 bases and J by 0 bases, with 10 bases between them. Per the germline V gene, CDR1 is LNHDA and CDR2 is SQIVND (reference sequence). This CDR3 has 14 amino acids. Written as DNA, the CDR3 is TGTGCCAGTAGTCCCCTCAGGTTGAACACTGAAGCTTTCTTT. This sequence encodes CASSPLRLNTEAFF.

This clone has just a few counts. This chain uses TRBV4-1 with TRBJ1-4, with D tentatively TRBD1 (6 bases). Germline loops: CDR1 MGHRA, CDR2 YSYEKL. There are 17 residues in the CDR3. V shed 2 bases and J shed 8 bases, with 21 bases lying between them. In nucleotides, the CDR3 is TGCGCCAGCAGCCAACTGAACCTGGGGGCCCTAGGCGAAAAACTGTTTTTT. It translates to CASSQLNLGALGEKLFF.

This clone was seen a handful of times. This chain uses TRBV7-9 with TRBJ2-5, with unresolved D. The V gene's germline CDR1 is SEHNR and CDR2 FQNEAQ (reference sequence). Deletions cut 4 bases from V and 5 bases from J, with 2 bases between. The CDR3 has 10 residues. The CDR3 here is CASSSETQYF. The CDR3 DNA reads as TGTGCCAGCAGCTCGGAGACCCAGTACTTC.